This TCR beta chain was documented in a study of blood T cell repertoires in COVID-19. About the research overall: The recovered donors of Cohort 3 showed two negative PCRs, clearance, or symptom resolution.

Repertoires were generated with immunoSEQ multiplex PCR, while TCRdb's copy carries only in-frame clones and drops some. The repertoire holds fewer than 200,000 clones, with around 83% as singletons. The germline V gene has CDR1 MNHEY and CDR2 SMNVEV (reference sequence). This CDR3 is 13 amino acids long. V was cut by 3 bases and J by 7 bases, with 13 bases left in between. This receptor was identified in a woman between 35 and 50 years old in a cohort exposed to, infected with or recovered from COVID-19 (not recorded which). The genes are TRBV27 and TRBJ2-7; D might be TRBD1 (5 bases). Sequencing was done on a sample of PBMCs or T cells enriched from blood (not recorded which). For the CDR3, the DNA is TGTGCCAGCAGTTTTGGGGCTTTTCGAGAGCAGTACTTC. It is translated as CASSFGAFREQYF.